This record looks at one T cell receptor (beta chain) sequence and its context. Its cognate antigen is unknown. The sample comes from a study of cytomegalovirus exposure and HLA in healthy donors. V lost 7 bases to trimming and J lost 4 bases; unmatched junction nucleotides: 6. CDR1 is MDHEN and CDR2 is SYDVKM in the germline V gene. The CDR3 covers 13 residues. The PCR contained 60 Vbeta and 13 Jbeta primers. Assay: immunoSEQ multiplex PCR; the TCRdb copy retains only in-frame clones and omits some. The repertoire has about 130,000 clones, around 75% of them found once; the top ten carry about 3%. General study points: Reports state that TCR beta sequences accurately predicted most subjects' HLA-A and HLA-B alleles.

The receptor was derived from a young man in good health and CMV-seronegative. The chain links TRBV28 to TRBJ1-2, with 7 bases identical to TRBD1. Material for sequencing was PBMCs. In DNA, the CDR3 is TGTGCCAGCAAGCCGGGACAGCGCTATGGCTACACCTTC. This codes for CASKPGQRYGYTF.